This record covers a single T cell receptor beta chain. These data are taken from a study of blood T cell repertoires in COVID-19. Overall study context: COVID-19 samples collected from the United States, Italy and Spain covered acute and convalescent phases. T cells, B-cell-depleted T cells, or PBMCs provided the cDNA or gDNA that served as material.

This table comes from immunoSEQ multiplex PCR, and its TCRdb copy is limited to in-frame clones, with some not included. The sample shows 70,000 to 95,000 clones, 90% to 95% of them seen only once. Trimming shortened V by 0 bases and J by 4 bases, and 13 bases separated the two germline ends. There are 15 residues in the CDR3. Germline V gives CDR1 MNHEY, CDR2 SVGAGI. Material: peripheral blood. The chain couples TRBV6-5 to TRBJ2-7; TRBD1 might be the D (6 bases). This TCR was recovered from a human donor with active COVID-19. The donor label of this sample is uncertain. CDR3 nucleotide sequence: TGTGCCAGCAGTTACTCGAGGGGGAGCGGTTACGAGCAGTACTTC. Translating gives CASSYSRGSGYEQYF.